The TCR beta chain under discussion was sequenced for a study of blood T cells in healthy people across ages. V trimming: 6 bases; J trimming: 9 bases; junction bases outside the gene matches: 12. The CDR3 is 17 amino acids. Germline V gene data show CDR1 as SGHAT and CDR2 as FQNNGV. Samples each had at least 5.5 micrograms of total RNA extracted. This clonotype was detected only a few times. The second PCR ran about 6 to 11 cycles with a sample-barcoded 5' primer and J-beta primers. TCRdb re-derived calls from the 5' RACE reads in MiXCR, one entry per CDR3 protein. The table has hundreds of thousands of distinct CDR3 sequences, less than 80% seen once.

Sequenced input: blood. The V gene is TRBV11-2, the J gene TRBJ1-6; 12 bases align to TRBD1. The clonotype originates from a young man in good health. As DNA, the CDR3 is TGTGCCAGCAGATTAAATCCGGGACAGGGGGCAGGTTCACCCCTCCACTTT. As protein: CASRLNPGQGAGSPLHF.